This entry lists 21 T cell receptor beta chains sequenced from one sample in a study of blood T cell repertoires in COVID-19. Method: immunoSEQ multiplex PCR; TCRdb's copy keeps in-frame clones and lacks some. The sample shows fewer than 250,000 clones, around 88% of them seen only once. Material for sequencing was PBMCs or T cells enriched from blood (not recorded which). The receptor set was obtained from a woman between 45 and 60 years old with acute COVID-19.

This chain joins TRBV29-1 and TRBJ1-1; 12 nucleotides agree with TRBD1. The CDR3 covers 16 residues. After removal of 6 bases from V and 0 bases from J, the junction contained 8 bases not matched to a gene. Germline V lookup: CDR1 SQVTM, CDR2 ANQGSEA. The CDR3 here is CSVYPGQGAMNTEAFF. The CDR3 DNA follows: TGCAGCGTGTACCCGGGACAGGGGGCTATGAACACTGAAGCTTTCTTT.

In its sample, this clone was seen a few times. The rearrangement links TRBV6-2 or TRBV6-3 to TRBJ2-3; 9 bases are shared with TRBD1. J gave up 3 bases and V 4 bases, and 5 bases lay outside the gene matches. The CDR3 consists of 15 residues. Germline V lookup: CDR1 MNHEY, CDR2 SVGEGT. The CDR3 coding sequence is TGTGCCAGCAGTTTTCTGGGGACAGGGACAGATACGCAGTATTTT. As protein: CASSFLGTGTDTQYF.

V usage is TRBV25-1 and J usage is TRBJ1-1, with 8 bases fitting TRBD1. The V and J ends lost 5 bases and 1 base, in that order; junction bases with no gene match: 3. Germline CDR1 MGHDK, CDR2 SYGVNS. The CDR3 covers 14 residues. In DNA form, the CDR3 reads TGTGCCAGCAGTAGGCAGGGGGCGAACACTGAAGCTTTCTTT. This encodes CASSRQGANTEAFF.

The chain has TRBV11-3 and TRBJ2-7, with D tentatively TRBD2 (5 bases). The germline V gene has CDR1 SGHNT and CDR2 YENEEA. Trimming removed 5 bases from V and 2 bases from J, with 19 bases in between. CDR3 length equals 16 residues. In nucleotides, the CDR3 is TGTGCCAGCAGCCCGGCCTACGGGAAAGCGACCTACGAGCAGTACTTC. Protein: CASSPAYGKATYEQYF.

J is TRBJ1-2 and V is TRBV29-1; D may be TRBD1 (5 bases). Per the germline V gene, CDR1 is SQVTM and CDR2 is ANQGSEA. The CDR3 extends over 12 amino acids. V lost 6 bases and J 4 bases, leaving 12 bases between the germline ends. CDR3 loop: CSVGRESYGYTF. Here the CDR3 DNA reads TGCAGCGTGGGCAGGGAGAGCTATGGCTACACCTTC.

This sequence joins TRBV5-1 and TRBJ2-7, with 8 bases matching TRBD1. Trimming at V came to 2 bases and at J to 9 bases, leaving 13 bases not matched to a gene. The germline gives CDR1 SGHRS, CDR2 YFSETQ. This CDR3 has 15 amino acids. The CDR3 nucleotides read TGCGCCAGCAGCTTAACGACAGGGGCCCCTGTTGGGCAGTACTTC. This codes for CASSLTTGAPVGQYF.

The chain has TRBV4-2 and TRBJ2-1, with 8 nucleotides matching TRBD2. With V trimmed by 3 bases and J by 10 bases, 11 bases remained unmatched. Germline CDR1 reads LGHNA; CDR2 reads YNFKEQ. The CDR3 is 15 amino acids. The CDR3 DNA is TGTGCCAGCAGCCACCATGATGAGCGGGAGATCGAGCAGTTCTTC. This codes for CASSHHDEREIEQFF.

About this clone itself: Other DNA sequences in the sample encode the same CDR3. The chain is built from TRBV6-5 and TRBJ1-1; 8 bases are shared with TRBD1. The V segment lost 2 bases and the J segment 6 bases; nucleotides outside the gene matches: 5. This CDR3 is 14 amino acids long. Germline lookup yields CDR1 MNHEY and CDR2 SVGAGI. The CDR3 bases are TGTGCCAGCAGTTACACCGGACAGGGCGCTGAAGCTTTCTTT. It specifies CASSYTGQGAEAFF.

The table lists this clone with a count of one. The chain carries TRBV12-3 or TRBV12-4 and TRBJ1-1; 8 bases fit TRBD1. V gave up 6 bases and J gave up 10 bases; unmatched junction bases: 10. CDR3 length: 13 amino acids. DNA of the CDR3: TGTGCCAGCAGAACCAGGGGGCTGAGGCCAGCTTTCTTT. Protein sequence: CASRTRGLRPAFF.

This clone was recorded a few times. CDR3 in DNA: TGTGCCAGCTCACTAAGGCGGGACAGCTCTGGAAACACCATATATTTT. This gives the protein CASSLRRDSSGNTIYF. The chain carries TRBV18 and TRBJ1-3; 7 positions match TRBD1. The CDR3 length is 16 residues. Germline V CDR1 and CDR2: KGHSH, LQKENI. Trimming took 4 bases from V and 0 from J; bases not matched to a gene: 6.

J is TRBJ1-1 and V is TRBV5-5; TRBD1 matches 7 bases. J was trimmed by 4 bases and V by 4 bases; bases with no gene match: 7. Germline values: CDR1 SGHKS, CDR2 YYEKEE (reference sequence). The CDR3 spans 14 residues. The CDR3 sequence: CASSRQGASTEAFF. The CDR3 bases are TGTGCCAGCAGCAGACAGGGCGCGAGCACTGAAGCTTTCTTT.

The V call is TRBV11-2, the J call TRBJ2-7; TRBD2 might be the D (5 bases). V was clipped by 5 bases and J by 7 bases, with 9 bases between them. This CDR3 has 11 residues. CDR1 is SGHAT, CDR2 FQNNGV, per germline. In nucleotides, the CDR3 is TGTGCCAGCAGCAACTCGGGAGAGCAGTACTTC. Protein sequence: CASSNSGEQYF.

This chain links TRBV27 with TRBJ2-3; 7 nucleotides line up with TRBD2. CDR1 and CDR2 (germline): MNHEY, SMNVEV (reference sequence). CDR3 size: 15 residues. Trimming took 6 bases from V and 7 from J; bases not matched to a gene: 13. This CDR3 reads CASSSRGVSRHTQYF. CDR3 nucleotides: TGTGCCAGCAGCTCTCGGGGGGTATCGCGCCATACGCAGTATTTT.

This chain uses TRBV27 with TRBJ2-1; 9 bases map to TRBD2. V was clipped by 8 bases and J by 3 bases; unmatched bases: 5. The CDR3 is made up of 14 amino acids. From germline, CDR1 is MNHEY and CDR2 SMNVEV (reference sequence). CDR3 amino acids: CASSREGRYNEQFF. In nucleotides, the CDR3 is TGTGCCAGCTCGCGGGAGGGCCGCTACAATGAGCAGTTCTTC.

The chain carries TRBV29-1 and TRBJ2-7; TRBD1 aligns across 9 bases. The V and J ends lost 4 bases and 10 bases, in that order; junction bases with no gene match: 5. The CDR3 totals 11 residues. Germline V CDR1 and CDR2: SQVTM, ANQGSEA. The CDR3 is CSVGGTGIQYF. In DNA, the CDR3 is TGCAGCGTTGGGGGGACAGGGATCCAGTACTTC.

This rearrangement joins TRBV4-1 to TRBJ2-3; TRBD1 matches 7 bases. Germline V lookup: CDR1 MGHRA, CDR2 YSYEKL. V shed 4 bases and J 6 bases; nucleotides not matched to a gene: 4. The CDR3 consists of 13 residues. The CDR3 is CASSLTGDDTQYF. CDR3 DNA: TGCGCCAGCAGCCTTACAGGGGACGATACGCAGTATTTT.

This CDR3 reads CASSPGVGDEKLFF. CDR3 coding DNA: TGTGCCAGCAGCCCGGGAGTGGGAGATGAAAAACTGTTTTTT. The V and J genes are TRBV28 and TRBJ1-4; D uncertain. The CDR3 spans 14 residues. The V and J ends lost 6 bases and 6 bases respectively, with 14 bases between them. The germline CDR1 and CDR2 sequences are MDHEN and SYDVKM.

J is TRBJ2-7 and V is TRBV5-8, with unresolved D. With 4 bases removed from V and 0 bases from J, the gap between germline ends came to 2 bases. CDR3 length: 11 residues. Germline V gives CDR1 SGHTS, CDR2 YDEGEE. The CDR3 loop reads CASSHSYEQYF. In DNA, the CDR3 is TGTGCCAGCAGCCACTCCTACGAGCAGTACTTC.

The chain carries TRBV5-5 and TRBJ1-1; unclear D gene. Trimming left V 2 bases short and J 1 base short, with 9 bases between. The CDR3 runs to 14 residues. In germline, CDR1 is SGHKS, CDR2 YYEKEE (reference sequence). The CDR3 region has the DNA TGTGCCAGCAGCTTTCTTGTCCGGAACACTGAAGCTTTCTTT. This codes for CASSFLVRNTEAFF. The full variable domain, completed using reference TRBV5-5 and TRBJ1-1, is DAGVTQSPTHLIKTRGQQVTLRCSPISGHKSVSWYQQVLGQGPQFIFQYYEKEERGRGNFPDRFSARQFPNYSSELNVNALLLGDSALYLCASSFLVRNTEAFFGQGTRLTVV.

J is TRBJ2-7 and V is TRBV23-1; 8 bases line up with TRBD1. TRBV23-1 is known as an ORF, though its function is uncertain. V dropped 0 bases and J dropped 0; count of bases not matched to a gene: 4. CDR3 length: 16 residues. CDR3 sequence (DNA): TGCGCCAGCAGTCAATCCGCAGGGGGCCCCTCCTACGAGCAGTACTTC. This codes for CASSQSAGGPSYEQYF.

The count of this clone is one. V is TRBV4-2 and J is TRBJ2-3; 8 bases are a match to TRBD1. The CDR3 length is 17 residues. V shed 0 bases and J 5 bases; nucleotides not matched to a gene: 10. Germline V gene lookup returns CDR1 LGHNA and CDR2 YNFKEQ. In DNA, the CDR3 is TGTGCCAGCAGCCAAGAAGGGGCAGGGGGCTATGGAGATACGCAGTATTTT. Its protein product is CASSQEGAGGYGDTQYF.